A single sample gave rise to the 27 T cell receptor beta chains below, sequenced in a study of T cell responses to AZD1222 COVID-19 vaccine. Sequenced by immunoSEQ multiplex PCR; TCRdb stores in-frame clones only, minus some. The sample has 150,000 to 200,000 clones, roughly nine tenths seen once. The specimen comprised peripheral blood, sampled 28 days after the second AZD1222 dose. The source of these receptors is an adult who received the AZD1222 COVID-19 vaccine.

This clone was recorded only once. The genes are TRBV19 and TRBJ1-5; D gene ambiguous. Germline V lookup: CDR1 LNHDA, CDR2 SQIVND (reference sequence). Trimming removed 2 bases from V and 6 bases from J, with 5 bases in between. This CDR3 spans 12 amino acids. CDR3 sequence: CASSISAQPQHF. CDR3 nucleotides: TGTGCCAGTAGTATATCAGCTCAGCCCCAGCATTTT. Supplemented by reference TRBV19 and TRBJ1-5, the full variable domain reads DGGITQSPKYLFRKEGQNVTLSCEQNLNHDAMYWYRQDPGQGLRLIYYSQIVNDFQKGDIAEGYSVSREKKESFPLTVTSAQKNPTAFYLCASSISAQPQHFGDGTRLSIL.

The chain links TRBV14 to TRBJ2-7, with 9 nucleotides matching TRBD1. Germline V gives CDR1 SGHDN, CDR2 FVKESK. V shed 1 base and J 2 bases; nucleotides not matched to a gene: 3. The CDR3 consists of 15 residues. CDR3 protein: CASSQGGTGTYEQYF. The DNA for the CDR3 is TGTGCCAGCAGCCAAGGGGGGACAGGGACCTACGAGCAGTACTTC.

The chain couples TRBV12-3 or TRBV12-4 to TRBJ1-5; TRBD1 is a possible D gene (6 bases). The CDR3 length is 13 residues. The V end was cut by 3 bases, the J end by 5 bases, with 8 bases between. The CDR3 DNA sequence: TGTGCCAGCAGTTTCCCAGGGGATCAGCCCCAGCATTTT. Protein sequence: CASSFPGDQPQHF.

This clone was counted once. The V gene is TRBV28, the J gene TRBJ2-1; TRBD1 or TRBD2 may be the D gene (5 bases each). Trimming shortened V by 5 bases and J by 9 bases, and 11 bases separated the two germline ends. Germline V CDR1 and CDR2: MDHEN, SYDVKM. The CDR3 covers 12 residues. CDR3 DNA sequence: TGTGCCAGCAGTGTCACGAGGGGTGAGCAGTTCTTC. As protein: CASSVTRGEQFF.

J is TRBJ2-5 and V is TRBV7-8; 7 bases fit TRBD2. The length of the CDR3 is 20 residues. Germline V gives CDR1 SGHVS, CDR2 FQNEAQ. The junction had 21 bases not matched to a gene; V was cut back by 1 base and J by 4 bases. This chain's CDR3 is CASSLGTRSRVGTSGETQYF. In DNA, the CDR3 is TGTGCCAGCAGCTTAGGGACTAGGTCAAGAGTTGGCACGTCGGGAGAGACCCAGTACTTC.

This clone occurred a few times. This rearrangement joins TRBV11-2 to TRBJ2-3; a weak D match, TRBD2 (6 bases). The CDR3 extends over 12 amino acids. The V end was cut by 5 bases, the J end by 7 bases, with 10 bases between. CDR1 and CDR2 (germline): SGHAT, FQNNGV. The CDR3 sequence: CASSPLAYTQYF. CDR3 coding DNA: TGTGCCAGCAGCCCCCTAGCGTATACGCAGTATTTT.

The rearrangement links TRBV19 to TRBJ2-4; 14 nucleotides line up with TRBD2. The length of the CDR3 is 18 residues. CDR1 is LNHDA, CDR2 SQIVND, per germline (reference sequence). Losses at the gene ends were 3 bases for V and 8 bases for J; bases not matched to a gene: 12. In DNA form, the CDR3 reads TGTGCCAGTAGTATTCTTCTCAGGGGACTAGCGGGAGTTGACATTCAGTACTTC. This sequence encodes CASSILLRGLAGVDIQYF.

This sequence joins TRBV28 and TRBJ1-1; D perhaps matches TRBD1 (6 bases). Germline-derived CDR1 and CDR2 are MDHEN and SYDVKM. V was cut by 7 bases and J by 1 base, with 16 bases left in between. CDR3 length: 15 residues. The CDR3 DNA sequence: TGTGCCAGCAATAAATCCGGGACAAGGAACACTGAAGCTTTCTTT. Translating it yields CASNKSGTRNTEAFF.

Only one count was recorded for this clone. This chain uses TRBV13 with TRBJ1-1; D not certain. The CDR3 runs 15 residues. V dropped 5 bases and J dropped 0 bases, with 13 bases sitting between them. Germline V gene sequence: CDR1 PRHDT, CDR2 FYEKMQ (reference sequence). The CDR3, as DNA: TGTGCCAGCAGCCCCGTTGGGAGGGTGAACACTGAAGCTTTCTTT. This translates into CASSPVGRVNTEAFF.

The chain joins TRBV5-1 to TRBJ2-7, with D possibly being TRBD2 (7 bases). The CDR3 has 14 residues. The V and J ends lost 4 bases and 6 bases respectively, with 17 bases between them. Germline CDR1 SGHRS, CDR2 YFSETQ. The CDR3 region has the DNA TGCGCCAGCAGCCCAACGGAGGGGGGGGTCGAGCAGTACTTC. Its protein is CASSPTEGGVEQYF.

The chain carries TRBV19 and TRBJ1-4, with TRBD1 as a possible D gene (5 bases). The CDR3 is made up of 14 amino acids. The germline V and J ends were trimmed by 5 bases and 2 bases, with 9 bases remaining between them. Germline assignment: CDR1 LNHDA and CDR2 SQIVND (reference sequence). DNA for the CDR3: TGTGCCAGTAGTTTGCGACAGACTAATGAAAAACTGTTTTTT. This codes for CASSLRQTNEKLFF.

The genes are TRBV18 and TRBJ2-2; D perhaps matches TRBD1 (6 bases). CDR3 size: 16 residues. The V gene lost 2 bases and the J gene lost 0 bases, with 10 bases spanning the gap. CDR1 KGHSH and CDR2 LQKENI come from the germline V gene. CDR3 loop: CASSPTGPPNTGELFF. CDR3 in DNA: TGTGCCAGCTCACCAACAGGGCCGCCGAACACCGGGGAGCTGTTTTTT.

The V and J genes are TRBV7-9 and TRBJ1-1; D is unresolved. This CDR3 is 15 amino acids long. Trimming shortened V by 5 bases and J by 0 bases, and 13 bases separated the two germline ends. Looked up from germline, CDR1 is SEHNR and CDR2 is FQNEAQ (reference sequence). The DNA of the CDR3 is TGTGCCAGCAGCCCCAAGGTTCGGCTGAACACTGAAGCTTTCTTT. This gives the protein CASSPKVRLNTEAFF.

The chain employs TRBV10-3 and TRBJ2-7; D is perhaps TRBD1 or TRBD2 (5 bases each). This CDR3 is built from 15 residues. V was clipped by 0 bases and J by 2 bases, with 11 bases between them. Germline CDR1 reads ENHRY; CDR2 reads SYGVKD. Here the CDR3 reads CAISESVGTTYEQYF. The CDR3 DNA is TGTGCCATCAGTGAGTCGGTAGGGACCACCTACGAGCAGTACTTC.

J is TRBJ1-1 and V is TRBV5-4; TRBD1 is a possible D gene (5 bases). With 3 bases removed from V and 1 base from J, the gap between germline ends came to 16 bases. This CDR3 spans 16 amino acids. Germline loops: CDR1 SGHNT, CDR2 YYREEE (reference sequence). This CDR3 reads CASSSASGQWNTEAFF. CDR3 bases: TGTGCCAGCAGCTCGGCGTCAGGGCAGTGGAACACTGAAGCTTTCTTT.

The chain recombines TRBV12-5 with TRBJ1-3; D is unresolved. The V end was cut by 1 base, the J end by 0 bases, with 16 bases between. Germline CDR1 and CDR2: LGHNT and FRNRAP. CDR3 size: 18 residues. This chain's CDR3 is CASGLGVGVPNSGNTIYF. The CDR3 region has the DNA TGTGCTAGTGGTTTGGGGGTGGGAGTTCCAAACTCTGGAAACACCATATATTTT.

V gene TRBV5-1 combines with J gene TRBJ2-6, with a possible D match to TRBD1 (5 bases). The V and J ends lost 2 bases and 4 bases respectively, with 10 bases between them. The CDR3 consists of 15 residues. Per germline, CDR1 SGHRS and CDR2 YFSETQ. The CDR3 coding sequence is TGCGCCAGCAGCTTCGGCAGGGCCGGGGCCAACGTCCTGACTTTC. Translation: CASSFGRAGANVLTF.

The DNA of the CDR3 is TGTGCCAGCAGCGCTAGGGGCGGGAGCTACGAGCAGTACTTC. This codes for CASSARGGSYEQYF. The rearrangement joins TRBV9 to TRBJ2-7; 7 nucleotides align to TRBD2. The CDR3 extends over 14 amino acids. Germline V CDR1 and CDR2: SGDLS, YYNGEE. After removal of 3 bases from V and 3 bases from J, the junction contained 6 bases not matched to a gene.

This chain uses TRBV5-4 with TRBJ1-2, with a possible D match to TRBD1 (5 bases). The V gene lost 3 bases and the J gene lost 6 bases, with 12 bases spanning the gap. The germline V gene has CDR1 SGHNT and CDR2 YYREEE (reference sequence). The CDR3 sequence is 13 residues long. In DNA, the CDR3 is TGTGCCAGCAGCTGGGGACTCGGTCATGGCTACACCTTC. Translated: CASSWGLGHGYTF.

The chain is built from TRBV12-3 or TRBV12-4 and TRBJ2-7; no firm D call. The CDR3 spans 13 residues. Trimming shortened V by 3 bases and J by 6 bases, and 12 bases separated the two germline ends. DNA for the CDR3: TGTGCCAGCAGTTTTGGAGCAGTTATCGAGCAGTACTTC. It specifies CASSFGAVIEQYF.

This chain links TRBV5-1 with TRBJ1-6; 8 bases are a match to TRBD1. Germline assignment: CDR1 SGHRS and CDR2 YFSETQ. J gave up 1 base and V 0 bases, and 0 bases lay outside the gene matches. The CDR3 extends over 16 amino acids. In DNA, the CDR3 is TGCGCCAGCAGCTTGGACAGGGGGTCCTATAATTCACCCCTCCACTTT. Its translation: CASSLDRGSYNSPLHF.

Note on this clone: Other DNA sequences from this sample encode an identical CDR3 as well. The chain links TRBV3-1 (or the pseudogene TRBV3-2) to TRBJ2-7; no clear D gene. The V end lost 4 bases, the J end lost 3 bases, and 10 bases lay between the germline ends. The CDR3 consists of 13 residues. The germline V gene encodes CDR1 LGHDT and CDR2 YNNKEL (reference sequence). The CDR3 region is CASSLAGDYEQYF. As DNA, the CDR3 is TGTGCCAGCAGCCTCGCCGGTGACTACGAGCAGTACTTC.

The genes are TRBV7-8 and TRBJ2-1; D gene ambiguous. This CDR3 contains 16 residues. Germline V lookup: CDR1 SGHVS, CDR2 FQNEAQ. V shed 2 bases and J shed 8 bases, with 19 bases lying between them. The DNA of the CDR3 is TGTGCCAGCAGCTTACAGATAGTCAGGCGATACGATGAGCAGTTCTTC. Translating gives CASSLQIVRRYDEQFF.

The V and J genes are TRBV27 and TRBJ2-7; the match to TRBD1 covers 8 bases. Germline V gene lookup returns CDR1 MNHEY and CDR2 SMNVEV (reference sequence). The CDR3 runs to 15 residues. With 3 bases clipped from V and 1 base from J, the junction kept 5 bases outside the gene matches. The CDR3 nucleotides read TGTGCCAGCAGTTTTTACCGGGACAGGTCCTACGAGCAGTACTTC. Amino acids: CASSFYRDRSYEQYF.

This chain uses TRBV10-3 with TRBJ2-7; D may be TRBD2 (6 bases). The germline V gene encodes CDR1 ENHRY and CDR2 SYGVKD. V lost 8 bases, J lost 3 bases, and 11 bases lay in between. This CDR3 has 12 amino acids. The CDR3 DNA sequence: TGTGCCATCCACGGAGGGAACTACGAGCAGTACTTC. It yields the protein CAIHGGNYEQYF.

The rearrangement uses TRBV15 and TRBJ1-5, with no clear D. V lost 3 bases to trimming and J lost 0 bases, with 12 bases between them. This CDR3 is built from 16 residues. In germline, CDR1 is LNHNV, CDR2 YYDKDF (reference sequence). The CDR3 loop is CATSRISGVSNQPQHF. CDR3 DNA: TGTGCCACCAGCAGGATAAGTGGGGTTAGCAATCAGCCCCAGCATTTT. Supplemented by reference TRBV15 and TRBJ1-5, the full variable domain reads DAMVIQNPRYQVTQFGKPVTLSCSQTLNHNVMYWYQQKSSQAPKLLFHYYDKDFNNEADTPDNFQSRRPNTSFCFLDIRSPGLGDTAMYLCATSRISGVSNQPQHFGDGTRLSIL.

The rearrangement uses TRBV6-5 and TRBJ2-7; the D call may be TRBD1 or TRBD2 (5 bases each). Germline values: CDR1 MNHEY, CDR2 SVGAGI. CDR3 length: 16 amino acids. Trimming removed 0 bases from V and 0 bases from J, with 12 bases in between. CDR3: CASSYSGREISYEQYF. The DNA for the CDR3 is TGTGCCAGCAGTTACTCGGGCAGGGAGATCTCCTACGAGCAGTACTTC.